This T cell receptor (beta chain) emerged from a study of shared clonotypes between healthy human individuals. Measured with immunoSEQ multiplex PCR; TCRdb has only the in-frame clones, and not every one. The repertoire includes roughly 850,000 clones, 90% to 98% of them detected once, and over 0.2% sits in the top ten. Naive CD8 isolation took CD45RO-negative cells positively selected for CCR7 and excluded terminally differentiated effector memory CD45RA+ cells. Germline lookup yields CDR1 ENHRY and CDR2 SYGVKD. This CDR3 is built from 12 residues. The V end was cut by 6 bases, the J end by 2 bases, with 7 bases between.

The receptor was derived from a young man in good health. The chain employs TRBV10-3 and TRBJ2-5; D may be TRBD1 (5 bases). The sequenced sample consisted of naive CD8+ T cells sorted from blood. CDR3 in DNA: TGTGCCATCAGCAGGGTTCAAGAGACCCAGTACTTC. Translating it yields CAISRVQETQYF.